This TCR beta chain was recovered during a study of graft-versus-host responses after intestinal transplantation. This CDR3 is 13 amino acids long. Germline CDR1 and CDR2: LNHDA and SQIVND (reference sequence). The germline V and J ends were trimmed by 2 bases and 2 bases, with 6 bases remaining between them. Here immunoSEQ multiplex PCR was the method, and the copy in TCRdb shows in-frame clones only, minus some. The table includes more than 10,000 clones, roughly a third detected once. This clone is labeled as medium-sized (0.01 to 0.1%). Responder cells labeled with CFSE (about 200,000) were co-plated with irradiated stimulator cells labeled with violet dye (about 200,000). After the reaction, proliferating CFSE-low CD3+CD4+ and CD3+CD8+ responders were sorted.

The sequences come from alloreactive CD4+ T cells from a mixed lymphocyte reaction culture, collected before transplantation. Subset of the sample: CFSE-low proliferating T cells sorted from roughly 6-day pre-transplant mixed lymphocyte reaction (GvH or HvG direction). The chain is built from TRBV19 and TRBJ1-2; no clear D gene. This clonotype was obtained from a human patient who was an organ donor for intestinal transplantation. This CDR3 reads CASSISRNYGYTF. CDR3 coding DNA: TGTGCCAGTAGTATATCCAGGAACTATGGCTACACCTTC. The full variable domain, rest sourced from reference TRBV19 and TRBJ1-2, is DGGITQSPKYLFRKEGQNVTLSCEQNLNHDAMYWYRQDPGQGLRLIYYSQIVNDFQKGDIAEGYSVSREKKESFPLTVTSAQKNPTAFYLCASSISRNYGYTFGSGTRLTVV.